This entry is about one TCR beta chain. Sequencing used immunoSEQ multiplex PCR; TCRdb keeps in-frame clones, though not all of them. The sample yields around 94,000 clones, roughly 95% seen once. The data were obtained in a study of cytomegalovirus exposure and HLA in healthy donors. Trimming cost V 6 bases and J 8 bases; bases outside gene matches: 14. The germline V gene encodes CDR1 SGHTA and CDR2 FQGNSA. This CDR3 has 15 residues. The sequence was obtained from a woman under 30 in good health and CMV-seronegative. The sequenced sample consisted of PBMCs. This sequence joins TRBV7-2 and TRBJ1-2; TRBD1 agrees at 8 bases. CDR3 DNA: TGTGCCAGCAGTATACTCCCAGGGGGCAATAACGGCTACACCTTC. Residues: CASSILPGGNNGYTF.